The sequence of this TCR beta chain was determined in a study of early T cells in non-severe SARS-CoV-2 infection. Study as a whole: Bulk RNA taken from unsorted whole blood was sequenced, leaving chains unpaired.

J lost 3 bases, V lost 5 bases, and 7 bases had no gene match. Germline CDR1 is MNHNY and CDR2 is SVGAGI (reference sequence). The CDR3 loop spans 14 amino acids. This clonotype was counted ten times or more. Antigen: not known. Unique molecular identifiers were attached to individual cDNA molecules. In TCRdb, the 5' RACE reads were re-called with MiXCR into one record per CDR3 protein. The sample carries around 46,000 distinct CDR3 sequences, over 5% recorded once. Study outcomes and limitations: Matching results from VDJdb favored anti-spike CD8 responses, leaving private and CD4 specificities undetected.

V and J are TRBV6-6 and TRBJ2-7, with TRBD2 matching 7 bases. This clonotype was sampled from an adult who was a healthcare worker with PCR-confirmed SARS-CoV-2 infection or an uninfected control (not recorded which). The starting material was whole blood, obtained at baseline. CDR3 region: CASSQSGASYEQYF. The CDR3 nucleotides are TGTGCCAGCAGTCAGAGCGGGGCCAGCTACGAGCAGTACTTC.